The 28 T cell receptor beta chains reported below all come from one sample, sequenced in a study of liver allograft versus peripheral blood T cells (dated by TCRdb to 2018 to 2020). Notes on the research overall: In liver transplant recipients, the study looked at T cell receptor repertoires in the peripheral blood and set them against the repertoires found within the transplanted livers.

TCRdb shows the sequencer as Illumina MiSeq. Using fastp at Q25 and MiXCR, TCRdb reprocessed the public reads and kept productive beta chains. Every CDR3 protein is listed once, alongside the most common genes and DNA of its rows. The sample table holds some 4,000 distinct CDR3 sequences, of which approximately 15% were seen once. The top ten hold over 20% of the sample. All receptors derive from a human patient who had a liver transplant. Some T cells seen after a transplant may have their origin in the graft donor.

In its sample, this clonotype is medium-sized. V is TRBV6-6 and J is TRBJ1-1; the D is unclear. This CDR3 comprises 12 residues. Germline values: CDR1 MNHNY, CDR2 SVGAGI (reference sequence). Trimming left V 5 bases short and J 2 bases short, with 6 bases between. In DNA, the CDR3 is TGTGCCAGCAGTCGGCTCAACACTGAAGCTTTCTTT. Its protein is CASSRLNTEAFF.

This clonotype has just a few counts. The chain links TRBV7-2 to TRBJ2-3; D may match TRBD1 or TRBD2 (5 bases each). The CDR3 is 19 residues long. Germline CDR1 reads SGHTA; CDR2 reads FQGNSA. Trimming took 2 bases from V and 0 from J, leaving 21 bases between them. The CDR3 is CASSLWGRGRFTSTDTQYF. CDR3 DNA sequence: TGTGCCAGCAGCTTATGGGGACGCGGGCGATTTACTAGCACAGATACGCAGTATTTT.

The V call is TRBV5-5, the J call TRBJ2-5; D might be TRBD1 (6 bases). CDR1 and CDR2 from the germline V gene are SGHKS and YYEKEE (reference sequence). Between the trimmed V and J ends, which lost 0 bases and 4 bases, there was a span of 10 bases. The CDR3 has 14 residues. CDR3 region: CASSLGLQGETQYF. CDR3 bases: TGTGCCAGCAGCTTGGGGTTACAGGGAGAGACCCAGTACTTC.

As regards this clonotype: The junction and the germline gene differ at one end; a read error may be behind it. The chain links TRBV9 to TRBJ1-3, with D perhaps matching TRBD1 (5 bases). The CDR3 totals 14 residues. Germline V CDR1 and CDR2: SGDLS, YYNGEE. The DNA of the CDR3 is TGTGCCAGCAGCGTCGACAGCTCTGGAAACCCCATATATTTT. As protein: CASSVDSSGNPIYF.

This clonotype rates as medium-sized. CDR3 protein: CASSSRVAGKGNEQFF. In DNA form, the CDR3 reads TGTGCCAGCAGTTCCAGGGTAGCGGGAAAAGGCAATGAGCAGTTCTTC. V usage is TRBV6-1 and J usage is TRBJ2-1; 8 bases line up with TRBD2. CDR1 and CDR2 (germline): MNHNS, SASEGT. J gave up 6 bases and V 5 bases, and 12 bases lay outside the gene matches. The CDR3 loop spans 16 amino acids.

At least ten counts were recorded for this clonotype. J is TRBJ2-2 and V is TRBV6-5; 11 nucleotides agree with TRBD1. This CDR3 is built from 15 residues. Germline-derived CDR1 and CDR2 are MNHEY and SVGAGI. Trimming cost V 6 bases and J 5 bases; bases outside gene matches: 5. CDR3 DNA sequence: TGTGCCAGCAGCCGGGACAGGGGGTATACCGGGGAGCTGTTTTTT. The encoded protein is CASSRDRGYTGELFF.

The gene calls are TRBV19 and TRBJ2-5; TRBD2 agrees at 7 bases. Germline CDR1 LNHDA, CDR2 SQIVND (reference sequence). The length of the CDR3 is 15 residues. The V segment lost 2 bases and the J segment 1 base; nucleotides outside the gene matches: 4. CDR3 region: CASSISGRGQETQYF. DNA of the CDR3: TGTGCCAGTAGTATATCGGGGAGGGGCCAAGAGACCCAGTACTTC.

By share, this clonotype ranks as medium-sized (0.01 to 0.1%). This chain links TRBV6-1 with TRBJ2-1, with 7 bases lining up with TRBD1. The CDR3 consists of 14 residues. Germline CDR1 is MNHNS and CDR2 is SASEGT. With V trimmed by 4 bases and J by 3 bases, 3 bases remained unmatched. Here the CDR3 reads CASSGQGDYNEQFF. CDR3 nucleotides: TGTGCCAGCAGTGGACAGGGTGACTACAATGAGCAGTTCTTC.

Within the sample, this clonotype is medium-sized. The chain carries TRBV18 and TRBJ1-3; D is uncertain. V lost 6 bases and J 0 bases, leaving 9 bases between the germline ends. This CDR3 comprises 14 residues. Germline CDR1 reads KGHSH; CDR2 reads LQKENI. Here the CDR3 reads CASSPSISGNTIYF. The CDR3 bases are TGTGCCAGCTCGCCTAGTATCTCTGGAAACACCATATATTTT.

This clonotype was observed once. Being one base from a much bigger clone, this may be a read error. The V and J genes are TRBV28 and TRBJ1-1; D unresolved. The CDR3 runs to 11 residues. From germline, CDR1 is MDHEN and CDR2 SYDVKM. The CDR3 DNA reads TGTGCCAGCAGTTCCGGAGCTGAAGCTTTATTT. Protein product: CASSSGAEALF.

This clonotype is medium-sized (0.01 to 0.1%) within its sample. The J gene is TRBJ1-4, the V gene TRBV6-5; TRBD1 aligns across 7 bases. Germline lookup yields CDR1 MNHEY and CDR2 SVGAGI. The CDR3 is made up of 14 amino acids. V dropped 6 bases and J dropped 7; count of bases not matched to a gene: 8. The CDR3 loop is CASSQRRGLEKLFF. DNA of the CDR3: TGTGCCAGCAGCCAGAGAAGGGGGCTTGAAAAACTGTTTTTT.

By proportion, this clonotype is medium-sized (0.01 to 0.1%). The chain links TRBV12-3 or TRBV12-4 to TRBJ1-4; D remains unclear. The germline V and J ends were trimmed by 3 bases and 8 bases, with 10 bases remaining between them. The length of the CDR3 is 13 residues. The CDR3 loop reads CASSLRAGEKLFF. The CDR3 bases are TGTGCCAGCAGTTTGAGAGCGGGGGAAAAACTGTTTTTT.

In its sample, this clonotype ranks as medium-sized. The rearrangement joins TRBV19 to TRBJ1-2, with D possibly TRBD1 on 5 matching bases. Trimming removed 0 bases at V and 8 bases at J, with 7 bases between. Germline V gives CDR1 LNHDA, CDR2 SQIVND (reference sequence). This CDR3 has 12 amino acids. CDR3 residues: CASSIDRGGYTF. CDR3 coding DNA: TGTGCCAGTAGTATAGATCGGGGGGGCTACACCTTC.

In its sample, this clonotype is medium-sized. V is TRBV12-3 or TRBV12-4 and J is TRBJ1-6, with a possible D match to TRBD1 (6 bases). CDR3 length: 14 amino acids. With 6 bases removed from V and 4 bases from J, the gap between germline ends came to 10 bases. The CDR3 bases are TGTGCCAGCAGCCGGGACACATATAATTCACCCCTCCACTTT. The encoded protein is CASSRDTYNSPLHF.

This clonotype is labeled medium-sized. The chain uses TRBV30 and TRBJ1-2; the match to TRBD1 covers 11 bases. CDR1 is GTSNPN and CDR2 is SVGIG in the germline V gene (reference sequence). J was trimmed by 2 bases and V by 2 bases; bases with no gene match: 7. CDR3 size: 16 residues. The CDR3 here is CAWSRDRGLGNYGYTF. CDR3 DNA sequence: TGTGCCTGGAGTCGGGACAGGGGGTTGGGGAACTATGGCTACACCTTC.

This clonotype has a handful of counts. V is TRBV5-5 and J is TRBJ1-5; TRBD1 might be the D (5 bases). There are 15 residues in the CDR3. Germline-derived CDR1 and CDR2 are SGHKS and YYEKEE (reference sequence). V lost 3 bases and J 7 bases, leaving 17 bases between the germline ends. The CDR3: CASSSRLLGQQPQHF. CDR3 DNA: TGTGCCAGCAGCTCCCGACTTCTTGGACAACAGCCCCAGCATTTT.

The chain carries TRBV6-2 or TRBV6-3 and TRBJ1-5, with 9 bases matching TRBD1. The CDR3 has 16 residues. With V trimmed by 4 bases and J by 4 bases, 8 bases remained unmatched. Looked up from germline, CDR1 is MNHEY and CDR2 is SVGEGT. CDR3 residues: CASSFPDRGGNQPQHF. The CDR3 DNA is TGTGCCAGCAGTTTCCCGGACAGGGGTGGAAATCAGCCCCAGCATTTT.

The table lists this clonotype with a few counts. This chain joins TRBV12-3 or TRBV12-4 and TRBJ1-2; 7 positions agree with TRBD1. The V and J ends lost 1 base and 8 bases, in that order; junction bases with no gene match: 4. CDR3 size: 13 residues. The CDR3 loop reads CASSLEGAQGYTF. CDR3 nucleotides: TGTGCCAGCAGTTTAGAGGGGGCGCAGGGCTACACCTTC.

Judged by abundance, this clonotype is medium-sized. The rearrangement uses TRBV19 and TRBJ1-2; 8 bases fit TRBD1. The junction had 8 bases not matched to a gene; V was cut back by 6 bases and J by 8 bases. The germline V gene has CDR1 LNHDA and CDR2 SQIVND (reference sequence). This CDR3 contains 13 residues. CDR3 nucleotides: TGTGCCAGTAGCCTGACAGGGGAAGGCGGCTACACCTTC. Protein product: CASSLTGEGGYTF.

By frequency in the sample, this clonotype is medium-sized. The CDR3: CASSLGGSAVNTEAFF. Written as DNA, the CDR3 is TGTGCCAGCAGCCTAGGGGGATCAGCGGTGAACACTGAAGCTTTCTTT. This rearrangement joins TRBV7-2 to TRBJ1-1; D is possibly TRBD1 (6 bases). CDR1 and CDR2 (germline): SGHTA, FQGNSA. CDR3 length: 16 amino acids. V lost 5 bases and J 0 bases, leaving 16 bases between the germline ends.

As concerns this clonotype: This may stem from a read error, because a much larger clone lies one nucleotide away. The chain combines TRBV29-1 with TRBJ2-7; tentatively, D is TRBD2 (6 bases). Germline V gene lookup returns CDR1 SQVTM and CDR2 ANQGSEA. V was cut by 7 bases and J by 3 bases, with 16 bases left in between. CDR3 length: 13 amino acids. The CDR3 sequence is CSAIAGGFYEQYV. The CDR3 DNA is TGCAGCGCCATCGCTGGGGGGTTCTACGAGCAGTACGTC.

The chain uses TRBV12-3 or TRBV12-4 and TRBJ2-7, with TRBD2 matching 14 bases. This CDR3 has 17 amino acids. V lost 5 bases and J lost 0; bases outside the gene matches: 6. The CDR3 region is CASSPRLAGGSSYEQYV. CDR3 nucleotide sequence: TGTGCCAGCAGTCCCAGACTAGCGGGAGGGAGCTCCTACGAGCAGTACGTC.

In this sample, this clonotype is medium-sized. V usage is TRBV7-2 and J usage is TRBJ2-7; D call uncertain. The CDR3 runs 13 residues. Germline CDR1 SGHTA, CDR2 FQGNSA. Trimming stripped 5 bases from V and 1 base from J, with 9 bases between. CDR3 sequence (DNA): TGTGCCAGCAGCCGGGCCTCATCCTACGAGCAGTACTTC. It codes for CASSRASSYEQYF.

By its share, this clonotype is medium-sized (0.01 to 0.1%). The chain has TRBV5-6 and TRBJ1-2; TRBD1 matches 9 bases. The junction had 14 bases not matched to a gene; V was cut back by 3 bases and J by 8 bases. Germline values: CDR1 SGHDT, CDR2 YYEEEE. The CDR3 runs 16 residues. The CDR3 region has the DNA TGTGCCAGCAGCTCTACGACGGACAGGGGTCGAATGGGCTACACCTTC. It specifies CASSSTTDRGRMGYTF. Looking up the rest from reference TRBV5-6 and TRBJ1-2 gives the full variable domain: DAGVTQSPTHLIKTRGQQVTLRCSPKSGHDTVSWYQQALGQGPQFIFQYYEEEERQRGNFPDRFSGHQFPNYSSELNVNALLLGDSALYLCASSSTTDRGRMGYTFGSGTRLTVV.

This clonotype was observed many times. This sequence joins TRBV14 and TRBJ2-3, with D hard to call. CDR1 and CDR2 (germline): SGHDN, FVKESK. This CDR3 has 17 amino acids. V was cut by 0 bases and J by 1 base, with 14 bases left in between. The DNA for the CDR3 is TGTGCCAGCAGCCAAGAAGGCGGCGGTATCCGCACAGATACGCAGTATTTT. Translated: CASSQEGGGIRTDTQYF.

This clonotype was counted between two and nine times. The chain uses TRBV2 and TRBJ1-2; no clear D. The V gene lost 0 bases and the J gene lost 4 bases, with 6 bases spanning the gap. The V gene's germline CDR1 is SNHLY and CDR2 FYNNEI. This CDR3 region has 13 residues. This CDR3 is CASSEAEGYGYTF. In nucleotides, the CDR3 is TGTGCCAGCAGTGAAGCTGAAGGCTATGGCTACACCTTC.

This clonotype was observed many times. The CDR3 bases are TGTGCCAGCAGCGTAGGCTCGGAGCAGTACTTC. As protein: CASSVGSEQYF. V usage is TRBV7-2 and J usage is TRBJ2-7; D gene ambiguous. The CDR3 runs to 11 residues. CDR1 is SGHTA, CDR2 FQGNSA, per germline. V was cut by 5 bases and J by 7 bases, with 9 bases left in between.

By sample share, this clonotype is medium-sized. This chain joins TRBV18 and TRBJ2-7; TRBD1 matches 7 bases. CDR3 length: 14 residues. V dropped 8 bases and J dropped 0; count of bases not matched to a gene: 7. Germline lookup yields CDR1 KGHSH and CDR2 LQKENI. The CDR3 region is CASRGTDRSYEQYF. CDR3 DNA: TGTGCCAGCAGGGGGACAGACCGCTCCTACGAGCAGTACTTC.